Listed below are T cell receptor beta chains from one sample, sequenced in a study of T-cell memory formation after mild COVID-19. TCRdb itself ran the 5' RACE reads through MiXCR, one entry per CDR3 protein. Counted here are hundreds of thousands of distinct CDR3 sequences, 15% to 20% occurring once; the ten biggest clones make up roughly 21%. Sequences were obtained from PBMCs or a T cell subset sorted from them (not recorded which). Receptors were obtained from a man aged 18 to 29 who had mild COVID-19 (a few samples of this study predate the infection). Cell type and time point are not known. Both conserved end residues are part of each CDR3. A D gene is named only where the DNA matches it firmly. Not every row has a clone size; where given, it reads once, few, many or a size class.

j_call	v_call	clone_size	d_call	cdr3_nt	cdr3_aa
TRBJ2-3	TRBV7-2	few	-	TGTGCCAGCAGCCTACGTCCTCAGGGAGTTTCTAGCACAGATACGCAGTATTTT	CASSLRPQGVSSTDTQYF
TRBJ1-1	TRBV7-9	few	TRBD1	TGTGCCAGCAGCTCGACCTACCGGGACAGGCGACAGGGCACTGAAGCTTTCTTT	CASSSTYRDRRQGTEAFF
TRBJ2-5	TRBV10-3	-	-	TGTGCCATCAGTGACGCTAGCTCTATCGAGACCCAGTACTTC	CAISDASSIETQYF
TRBJ2-3	TRBV30	-	-	TGTGCCTGGAGTTTGTCAGCAGTCGGGACGCAGTATTTT	CAWSLSAVGTQYF
TRBJ2-1	TRBV11-2	-	TRBD1	TGTGCCAGCAGGTATAGAACAGGGGTCACCTACAATGAGCAGTTCTTC	CASRYRTGVTYNEQFF
TRBJ1-6	TRBV25-1	-	-	TGTGCCAGCAGTGCTATAGAAAGCTCCTATAATTCACACCTCCACTTT	CASSAIESSYNSHLHF
TRBJ2-7	TRBV27	few	TRBD1	TGTGCCAGCGGAAAGACAGGGGTCCACGAGCAGTACTTC	CASGKTGVHEQYF
TRBJ2-4	TRBV29-1	few	-	TGCAGCGTTGAGACGGAAGCCAAAAACATTCAGTACTTC	CSVETEAKNIQYF
TRBJ2-1	TRBV19	few	TRBD2	TGTGCCAGTAGTTACTTGGGACTAGCGGGGCCGTACCTCAATGAGCAGTTCTTC	CASSYLGLAGPYLNEQFF
TRBJ2-2	TRBV11-1	few	-	TGTGCCAGCAGAGTGACGGGGGTGGCCGGGGAGCTGTTTTTT	CASRVTGVAGELFF
TRBJ1-2	TRBV3-1	many	TRBD1	TGTGCCGGGCAGGACAGGACGGGAGGCTACACCTTC	CAGQDRTGGYTF
TRBJ2-1	TRBV24-1	-	-	TGTGCCACCCCACCCTTGAATGAGCAGTTCTTC	CATPPLNEQFF
TRBJ2-5	TRBV12-3/TRBV12-4	few	-	TGTGCCAGCAGTTTGACCCGAGGGGTAGAGACCCAGTACTTC	CASSLTRGVETQYF
TRBJ2-7	TRBV12-3/TRBV12-4	-	-	TGTGCCAGCAGCCCCTACAGGGACGAGCAGTACTTC	CASSPYRDEQYF
TRBJ1-1	TRBV7-9	few	-	TGTGCCAGCAGCTTCCGGGACACCAAAGCTTTCTTT	CASSFRDTKAFF
TRBJ2-5	TRBV5-5	-	-	TGTGCCAGCAGCCTGGGGATGACCCAGTACTTC	CASSLGMTQYF
TRBJ1-5	TRBV4-1	many	-	TGCGCCAGCAGCCAAGAGGAATGGGGACTTCCCAATCAGCCCCAGCATTTT	CASSQEEWGLPNQPQHF
TRBJ1-6	TRBV20-1	few	-	TGCAGTGCTAGATTAGTTGGACCTTCCCTTAGGGGAGATTCACCCCTCCACTTT	CSARLVGPSLRGDSPLHF
TRBJ1-1	TRBV29-1	many	-	TGCAGCGTTGACACAGGGTCGTCCACTGAAGCTTTCTTT	CSVDTGSSTEAFF
TRBJ2-1	TRBV25-1	many	-	TGTGCCAGCAGTGCCGCACCAGGGGATCGGAATGAGCAGTTCTTC	CASSAAPGDRNEQFF
TRBJ2-7	TRBV14	-	-	TGTGCCAGCAGCCAAGACAGGGCGAGCGAGCAGTACTTC	CASSQDRASEQYF
TRBJ2-2	TRBV4-2	-	TRBD1	TGTGCCAGCAGCCGGGGGACAGGGAGGAACACCGGGGAGCTGTTTTTT	CASSRGTGRNTGELFF
TRBJ1-1	TRBV20-1	-	TRBD1	TGCAGTGCTAGCGACGACAGGGGAAACACTGAAGCTTTCTTT	CSASDDRGNTEAFF
TRBJ1-2	TRBV5-1	-	-	TGCGCCAGCAGCCTACGGGACACCATGGGAGGCTACACCTTC	CASSLRDTMGGYTF
TRBJ2-1	TRBV5-1	-	-	TGCGCCAGCAGCGACCAGACCTACAATGAGCAGTTCTTC	CASSDQTYNEQFF
TRBJ2-1	TRBV27	-	-	TGTGCCAGCAACGAAAGGGGGTTGGATGAGCAGTTCTTC	CASNERGLDEQFF
TRBJ1-6	TRBV12-3/TRBV12-4	few	-	TGTGCCAGCAGTTTAGCCCGAGAGGGGAATTCACCCCTCCACTTT	CASSLAREGNSPLHF
TRBJ2-1	TRBV28	few	TRBD2	TGTGCCAGCAGTTCACTGGCGGGGGGCTTCTACAATGAGCAGTTCTTC	CASSSLAGGFYNEQFF
TRBJ2-3	TRBV4-3	few	-	TGCGCCAGCAGCCCACCCCCGGGACCTAGCACAGATACGCAGTATTTT	CASSPPPGPSTDTQYF
TRBJ1-5	TRBV24-1	many	-	TGTGCCACCGGCAAGCGACCTGGGCCCCAGCATTTT	CATGKRPGPQHF
TRBJ1-5	TRBV7-9	-	-	TGTGCCAGCAGCTTAGAAGGCACGTATAGCAATCAGCCCCAGCATTTT	CASSLEGTYSNQPQHF
TRBJ1-2	TRBV25-1	-	TRBD1	TGTGCCAGCCGACAGGGAGGGGATGGCTACACCTTC	CASRQGGDGYTF
TRBJ2-1	TRBV5-1	-	TRBD1	TGCGCCAGCAGCTTGGAAATCGGGACAGCCTACAATGAGCAGTTCTTC	CASSLEIGTAYNEQFF
TRBJ2-4	TRBV18	few	TRBD2	TGTGCCAGCTCACCAGAACTAGCGGGGGTGAGCATTCAGTACTTC	CASSPELAGVSIQYF
TRBJ2-1	TRBV11-3	-	TRBD1	TGTGCCAGCAGCTCCAGGGGGAAGAATGAGCAGTTCTTC	CASSSRGKNEQFF
TRBJ2-2	TRBV9	few	-	TGTGCCAGCAGCCGAGAGGAGACCGGGGAGCTGTTTTTT	CASSREETGELFF
TRBJ1-2	TRBV4-2	-	-	TGTGCCAGCAGCCAAGATCGCACAGGCCCCGGTGGCTACACCTTC	CASSQDRTGPGGYTF
TRBJ2-3	TRBV7-9	many	-	TGCGCCAGCAGTTTGGGACTTTCCACAGATACGCAGTATTTT	CASSLGLSTDTQYF
TRBJ2-1	TRBV7-2	few	TRBD2	TGTGCCAGCAGCTTCGATTCTCGTGGGGGGGTTGAGCAGTTCTTC	CASSFDSRGGVEQFF
TRBJ1-1	TRBV5-6	-	TRBD1	TGTGCCAGCAGCTTGGGGAGACAGGGGGGGACTGAAGCTTTCTTT	CASSLGRQGGTEAFF
TRBJ1-4	TRBV4-1	few	-	TGCGCCAGCAGCCCAAGGATGACAACTAATGAAAAACTGTTTTTT	CASSPRMTTNEKLFF
TRBJ2-5	TRBV19	-	TRBD2	TGTGCCAGTAGGGCGGGACTAGGATTGGAGACCCAGTACTTC	CASRAGLGLETQYF
TRBJ2-3	TRBV20-1	few	-	TGCAGTGCTAGTAGTCGAAGCACAGATACGCAGTATTTT	CSASSRSTDTQYF
TRBJ1-4	TRBV4-3	-	-	TGCGCCAGCAGCCAAGTTCCGGTAGAAAAACTGTTTTTT	CASSQVPVEKLFF
TRBJ2-2	TRBV10-3	few	TRBD2	TGTGCCATCAGTGAAGGAGCGGGGGACACCGGGGAGCTGTTTTTT	CAISEGAGDTGELFF
TRBJ2-1	TRBV27	-	-	TGTGCCAGCAGTTTTTCAGGGGCCGCTTCCCACCCATCCTACAATGAGCAGTTCTTC	CASSFSGAASHPSYNEQFF
TRBJ2-5	TRBV4-2	few	-	TGTGCCAGCAGCCAAGAGTGGAGGATAGGAGAGACCCAGTACTTC	CASSQEWRIGETQYF
TRBJ1-1	TRBV29-1	few	-	TGCAGCAGGCGGGGGTATGACGGAGCTTTCTTT	CSRRGYDGAFF
TRBJ1-2	TRBV29-1	-	-	TGCAGCGTTGTTGGAGCCCAGAACTATGGCTACACCTTC	CSVVGAQNYGYTF
TRBJ1-2	TRBV5-1	few	TRBD1	TGCGCCAGCAGCGCGGGGGACAGAGACAGTTATGGCTACACCTTC	CASSAGDRDSYGYTF
TRBJ1-5	TRBV5-1	-	-	TGCGCCAGCAGCTTTTCGGGGGGGAATCAGCCCCAGCATTTT	CASSFSGGNQPQHF
TRBJ1-1	TRBV4-1	few	-	TGCGCCAGCAGCCATAGAGAGGGAAGCACTGAAGCTTTCTTT	CASSHREGSTEAFF
TRBJ2-3	TRBV6-5	-	-	TGTGCCAGCGCCAAACGTCCCCTCACAGATACGCAGTATTTT	CASAKRPLTDTQYF
TRBJ2-6	TRBV5-1	-	-	TGCGCCAGCAGCTTGGACAGGGTGCCCCGCGCCAACGTCCTGACTTTC	CASSLDRVPRANVLTF
TRBJ2-5	TRBV5-1	-	TRBD2	TGCGCCAGCAAGAAGGGACTAGCCCAAGAGACCCAGTACTTC	CASKKGLAQETQYF
TRBJ1-1	TRBV6-5	-	-	TGTGCCAGCTTTTTGAACACTGAAGCTTTCTTT	CASFLNTEAFF
TRBJ2-7	TRBV20-1	few	-	TGCAGTGCGCGAGACAGGATAGCCTCCTACGAGCAGTACTTC	CSARDRIASYEQYF
TRBJ2-5	TRBV4-3	few	-	TGCGCCAGCAGCCAAGACTACGGCCAAGAGACCCAGTACTTC	CASSQDYGQETQYF
TRBJ1-1	TRBV27	few	TRBD1	TGTGCCAGCAGTCGGTATGACAGGGCTGAAGCTTTCTTT	CASSRYDRAEAFF
TRBJ1-1	TRBV12-3/TRBV12-4	few	-	TGTGCCAGCAGTTTGCTCAGGGAAGCTTTCTTT	CASSLLREAFF